These 24 T cell receptor beta chains share one sample of origin, sequenced in a study of blood T cell repertoires in COVID-19. The protocol was immunoSEQ multiplex PCR, while the TCRdb copy is restricted to in-frame clones and leaves out a portion. The sample has around 95,000 clones; about nine tenths are singletons. The source material was peripheral blood. Receptor source: a man aged 50 or older with active COVID-19.

This chain connects TRBV10-2 to TRBJ2-5; D is ambiguous. The CDR3 extends over 11 amino acids. CDR1 is WSHSY and CDR2 is SAAADI in the germline V gene. Between the trimmed V and J ends, which lost 6 bases and 4 bases, there was a span of 6 bases. For the CDR3, the DNA is TGCGCCAGCAGGTCGGGAGAGACCCAGTACTTC. This sequence encodes CASRSGETQYF.

V and J are TRBV9 and TRBJ1-5; D is undetermined. Trimming removed 0 bases at V and 3 bases at J, with 4 bases between. CDR3 length equals 13 residues. Germline V gives CDR1 SGDLS, CDR2 YYNGEE. The CDR3 spells CASSVDNNQPQHF. The CDR3 region has the DNA TGTGCCAGCAGCGTAGATAACAATCAGCCCCAGCATTTT.

The chain is built from TRBV19 and TRBJ2-5; a weak D match, TRBD1 (5 bases). This CDR3 region has 13 residues. CDR1 and CDR2 from the germline V gene are LNHDA and SQIVND (reference sequence). V dropped 5 bases and J dropped 0 bases, with 7 bases sitting between them. For the CDR3, the DNA is TGTGCCAGTAGTGACAGCAACCAAGAGACCCAGTACTTC. It encodes CASSDSNQETQYF.

The V call is TRBV7-7, the J call TRBJ2-2; no definite D call. Trimming removed 0 bases at V and 2 bases at J, with 7 bases between. The germline V gene has CDR1 SSHAT and CDR2 FNYEAQ (reference sequence). The CDR3 covers 15 residues. DNA of the CDR3: TGTGCCAGCAGCTTAGCCCCTAAAAACACCGGGGAGCTGTTTTTT. It encodes CASSLAPKNTGELFF.

This clone was seen only a few times. The V call is TRBV12-3 or TRBV12-4, the J call TRBJ1-3; D is perhaps TRBD1 (5 bases). The CDR3 covers 13 residues. With 4 bases removed from V and 4 bases from J, the gap between germline ends came to 8 bases. The CDR3 coding sequence is TGTGCCAGCAGTTGGGGCGGAGGAAACACCATATATTTT. Translating it yields CASSWGGGNTIYF.

The chain combines TRBV6-2 or TRBV6-3 with TRBJ2-1; 7 bases fit TRBD2. The V segment lost 2 bases and the J segment 8 bases; nucleotides outside the gene matches: 6. The CDR3 covers 14 residues. CDR1 MNHEY and CDR2 SVGEGT come from the germline V gene. The CDR3 region is CASSYSGIVYEQFF. The CDR3 DNA is TGTGCCAGCAGTTACAGCGGGATTGTATATGAGCAGTTCTTC.

The chain couples TRBV5-4 to TRBJ2-7; the match to TRBD2 covers 8 bases. Germline V gene data show CDR1 as SGHNT and CDR2 as YYREEE (reference sequence). V trimming: 3 bases; J trimming: 5 bases; junction bases outside the gene matches: 1. The CDR3 length is 12 residues. DNA of the CDR3: TGTGCCAGCAGCTCGACTAGCGACGAGCAGTACTTC. Amino acid sequence: CASSSTSDEQYF.

The chain joins TRBV11-3 to TRBJ2-2, with 8 bases matching TRBD2. Germline lookup yields CDR1 SGHNT and CDR2 YENEEA. The V gene end was trimmed by 5 bases and the J gene end by 6 bases; junction bases not matched to a gene: 23. The CDR3 has 20 amino acids. The CDR3 DNA follows: TGTGCCAGCAGCCGCTCCCCTTGGGTAGCGGGAAAAACTAGGGCCGGGGAGCTGTTTTTT. Its protein is CASSRSPWVAGKTRAGELFF.

This clone appeared a single time. The chain uses TRBV4-1 and TRBJ2-7; no firm D call. Germline-derived CDR1 and CDR2 are MGHRA and YSYEKL. There are 14 residues in the CDR3. V was pared by 2 bases and J by 6 bases, with 14 bases between. The CDR3 DNA follows: TGCGCCAGCAGCCAACCAGCGTTTGAACGCGAGCAGTACTTC. Translated: CASSQPAFEREQYF.

The rearrangement links TRBV5-1 to TRBJ1-2; TRBD1 might be the D (5 bases). The CDR3 has 14 amino acids. Germline CDR1 and CDR2: SGHRS and YFSETQ. V was pared by 0 bases and J by 3 bases, with 9 bases between. The CDR3 here is CASSLVPTDYGYTF. The CDR3 DNA is TGCGCCAGCAGCTTGGTCCCGACAGACTATGGCTACACCTTC.

This chain connects TRBV6-2 or TRBV6-3 to TRBJ2-1; TRBD2 matches at 7 bases. This CDR3 region has 16 residues. V shed 5 bases and J 0 bases; nucleotides not matched to a gene: 7. Germline V gene sequence: CDR1 MNHEY, CDR2 SVGEGT. CDR3 region: CASSGRAPSSYNEQFF. CDR3 bases: TGTGCCAGCAGTGGGAGGGCCCCGAGCTCCTACAATGAGCAGTTCTTC.

The chain is built from TRBV7-6 and TRBJ2-3; 7 bases fit TRBD2. J was trimmed by 1 base and V by 5 bases; bases with no gene match: 12. The CDR3 contains 17 residues. From germline, CDR1 is SGHVS and CDR2 FNYEAQ. CDR3 in amino acids: CASSPTDLAVRTDTQYF. CDR3 bases: TGTGCCAGCAGCCCGACCGACCTAGCGGTCCGCACAGATACGCAGTATTTT. Full variable domain (remainder filled in from reference TRBV7-6 and TRBJ2-3): GAGVSQSPRYKVTKRGQDVALRCDPISGHVSLYWYRQALGQGPEFLTYFNYEAQQDKSGLPNDRFSAERPEGSISTLTIQRTEQRDSAMYRCASSPTDLAVRTDTQYFGPGTRLTVL.

V and J are TRBV5-5 and TRBJ1-1, with a tentative D call TRBD1 (5 bases). Trimming stripped 0 bases from V and 3 bases from J, with 15 bases between. The germline V gene encodes CDR1 SGHKS and CDR2 YYEKEE (reference sequence). This CDR3 is 16 amino acids long. The CDR3 sequence: CASSLATETAYTEAFF. DNA of the CDR3: TGTGCCAGCAGCTTGGCCACCGAGACAGCTTACACTGAAGCTTTCTTT.

V usage is TRBV3-1 (or the pseudogene TRBV3-2) and J usage is TRBJ1-5; D is possibly TRBD1 (6 bases). Trimming took 1 base from V and 6 from J, leaving 16 bases between them. The CDR3 extends over 16 amino acids. The germline gives CDR1 LGHDT, CDR2 YNNKEL (reference sequence). This chain's CDR3 is CASSQGAGAHGQPQHF. In DNA, the CDR3 is TGTGCCAGCAGCCAAGGGGCAGGGGCGCATGGTCAGCCCCAGCATTTT.

The DNA for the CDR3 is TGCGCCAGCAGCTTGGAGGGGGCCTCAGGCTACACCTTC. This encodes CASSLEGASGYTF. The chain employs TRBV5-1 and TRBJ1-2, with TRBD1 matching 7 bases. Germline CDR1 SGHRS, CDR2 YFSETQ. The length of the CDR3 is 13 residues. V dropped 0 bases and J dropped 8; count of bases not matched to a gene: 4.

J is TRBJ2-1 and V is TRBV7-9; 14 nucleotides agree with TRBD2. The V gene end was trimmed by 1 base and the J gene end by 8 bases; junction bases not matched to a gene: 1. Germline-derived CDR1 and CDR2 are SEHNR and FQNEAQ (reference sequence). The CDR3 runs to 15 residues. In DNA form, the CDR3 reads TGTGCCAGCAGCTTAGAGACTAGCGGGGGGGATGAGCAGTTCTTC. Translating it yields CASSLETSGGDEQFF.

This clone was picked up one time. This chain uses TRBV28 with TRBJ1-1, with 9 bases that match TRBD1. The germline V gene has CDR1 MDHEN and CDR2 SYDVKM. Trimming took 4 bases from V and 3 from J; bases not matched to a gene: 3. This CDR3 region has 14 residues. CDR3 sequence reads: CASSSGQGDTEAFF. CDR3 coding DNA: TGTGCCAGCAGTTCGGGACAGGGAGACACTGAAGCTTTCTTT.

The chain employs TRBV12-3 or TRBV12-4 and TRBJ2-3; 10 bases are shared with TRBD2. The CDR3 totals 12 residues. V trimming: 5 bases; J trimming: 14 bases; junction bases outside the gene matches: 7. The CDR3 sequence: CASSRTSGTLYF. Here the CDR3 DNA reads TGTGCCAGCAGTCGGACTAGCGGTACGTTGTATTTT.

V usage is TRBV7-2 and J usage is TRBJ1-1, with TRBD1 matching over 7 bases. The germline CDR1 and CDR2 sequences are SGHTA and FQGNSA. The V segment lost 1 base and the J segment 3 bases; nucleotides outside the gene matches: 8. The CDR3 length is 16 residues. The CDR3 DNA sequence: TGTGCCAGCAGCTTAGGGCTAAGGGGGCGCGACACTGAAGCTTTCTTT. It is translated as CASSLGLRGRDTEAFF.

This clone was seen once. The genes are TRBV19 and TRBJ2-3, with 10 bases matching TRBD1. Germline V gene sequence: CDR1 LNHDA, CDR2 SQIVND (reference sequence). Trimming took 5 bases from V and 2 from J; bases not matched to a gene: 1. The CDR3 consists of 14 residues. The CDR3 reads CASSDRGLTDTQYF. The CDR3 DNA follows: TGTGCCAGTAGTGACAGGGGGCTCACAGATACGCAGTATTTT.

This rearrangement joins TRBV11-2 to TRBJ2-1; 7 positions agree with TRBD1. V lost 6 bases and J lost 16; bases outside the gene matches: 12. Germline CDR1 and CDR2: SGHAT and FQNNGV. CDR3 length equals 12 residues. CDR3 bases: TGTGCCAGCAGTTTGGCTCCGGGACAGAGCTTCTTC. Its protein product is CASSLAPGQSFF.

The sample holds a few counts of this clone. The chain is built from TRBV6-6 and TRBJ2-7; TRBD1 aligns across 7 bases. Trimming took 5 bases from V and 2 from J; bases not matched to a gene: 6. This CDR3 has 14 residues. Looked up from germline, CDR1 is MNHNY and CDR2 is SVGAGI (reference sequence). In DNA, the CDR3 is TGTGCCAGCAGTCCCCGGGACAGCGCCTACGAGCAGTACTTC. Its protein is CASSPRDSAYEQYF.

V usage is TRBV18 and J usage is TRBJ2-1; D is perhaps TRBD1 (6 bases). There are 17 residues in the CDR3. Germline CDR1 is KGHSH and CDR2 is LQKENI. V gave up 4 bases and J gave up 0 bases, with 16 bases separating them. The CDR3 sequence: CASSRGGGLSSYNEQFF. The CDR3 nucleotides are TGTGCCAGCTCACGGGGTGGGGGCCTTAGCTCCTACAATGAGCAGTTCTTC.

This sequence joins TRBV20-1 and TRBJ2-5; 9 positions match TRBD2. Germline-derived CDR1 and CDR2 are DFQATT and SNEGSKA (reference sequence). V dropped 3 bases and J dropped 6; count of bases not matched to a gene: 5. The CDR3 has 13 amino acids. CDR3 sequence: CSASRRGGKTQYF. The CDR3 DNA is TGCAGTGCTAGTAGGCGGGGGGGAAAGACCCAGTACTTC.